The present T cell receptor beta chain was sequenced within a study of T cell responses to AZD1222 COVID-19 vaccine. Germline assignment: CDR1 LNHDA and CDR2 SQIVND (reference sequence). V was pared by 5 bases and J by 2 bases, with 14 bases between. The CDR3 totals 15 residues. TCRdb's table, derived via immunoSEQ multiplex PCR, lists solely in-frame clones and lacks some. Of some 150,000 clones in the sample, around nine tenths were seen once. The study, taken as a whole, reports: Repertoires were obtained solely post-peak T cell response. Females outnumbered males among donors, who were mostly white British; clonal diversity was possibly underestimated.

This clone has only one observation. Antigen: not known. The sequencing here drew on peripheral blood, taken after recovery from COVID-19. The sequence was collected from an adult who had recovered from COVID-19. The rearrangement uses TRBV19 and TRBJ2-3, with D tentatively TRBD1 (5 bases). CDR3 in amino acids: CASSLSTVTTDTQYF. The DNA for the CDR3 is TGTGCCAGTAGTCTCTCGACAGTCACCACAGATACGCAGTATTTT.